One sample yielded the 29 T cell receptor beta chains listed below, sequenced in a study of blood T cell repertoires in COVID-19. TCRdb keeps only in-frame clones here, not all; method: immunoSEQ multiplex PCR. The profile shows about 250,000 clones, around nine tenths of them singletons. Sequencing used PBMCs or T cells enriched from blood (not recorded which). The receptors stem from a woman aged 45 to 65 who had recovered from COVID-19.

The V gene is TRBV29-1, the J gene TRBJ1-1; D unclear. The CDR3 is made up of 12 amino acids. The germline gives CDR1 SQVTM, CDR2 ANQGSEA. Trimming took 6 bases from V and 0 from J, leaving 8 bases between them. CDR3 DNA sequence: TGCAGCGTGAGGAGCATGAACACTGAAGCTTTCTTT. Translating it yields CSVRSMNTEAFF.

This clone was observed at least ten times. The V and J genes are TRBV7-8 and TRBJ1-5, with 10 nucleotides matching TRBD1. J was trimmed by 7 bases and V by 2 bases; bases with no gene match: 14. Germline loops: CDR1 SGHVS, CDR2 FQNEAQ. The CDR3 loop spans 18 amino acids. CDR3: CASSLSRRGGDRGQPQHF. CDR3 nucleotides: TGTGCCAGCAGCTTAAGTCGGCGCGGTGGGGACAGGGGCCAGCCCCAGCATTTT.

This sequence joins TRBV6-5 and TRBJ2-4; D possibly corresponds to TRBD1 (5 bases). Germline values: CDR1 MNHEY, CDR2 SVGAGI. Deletions cut 10 bases from V and 6 bases from J, with 16 bases between. The CDR3 runs 13 residues. CDR3 DNA: TGTGCCACCTTAAACGATGACAGAAACATTCAGTACTTC. Translation gives CATLNDDRNIQYF.

CDR3 nucleotides: TGTGCCAGCGGCCCGACAGGGGGGAGAGGCTACACCTTC. The encoded protein is CASGPTGGRGYTF. This chain joins TRBV6-5 and TRBJ1-2; 9 bases fit TRBD1. The CDR3 is 13 amino acids. J gave up 8 bases and V 8 bases, and 9 bases lay outside the gene matches. Per germline, CDR1 MNHEY and CDR2 SVGAGI.

This clone was counted a few times. V gene TRBV4-2 combines with J gene TRBJ2-7; the D is unclear. CDR3 length: 13 amino acids. Trimming pared 4 bases from V and 5 bases from J, leaving 12 bases between. Germline V CDR1 and CDR2: LGHNA, YNFKEQ. The CDR3 region is CASSLALVDEQYF. In DNA, the CDR3 is TGTGCCAGCAGCCTCGCCTTAGTCGACGAGCAGTACTTC.

This chain joins TRBV2 and TRBJ1-5, with a possible D match to TRBD1 (5 bases). The CDR3 loop spans 13 amino acids. V was cut by 2 bases and J by 7 bases, with 9 bases left in between. Germline CDR1 is SNHLY and CDR2 is FYNNEI. CDR3 protein: CASSEQGGQPQHF. The CDR3 DNA reads as TGTGCCAGCAGTGAACAGGGTGGACAGCCCCAGCATTTT.

This chain uses TRBV28 with TRBJ2-5, with 7 bases aligning to TRBD2. CDR3 length: 14 amino acids. Germline loops: CDR1 MDHEN, CDR2 SYDVKM. Unmatched junction bases numbered 3, after V lost 2 bases and J lost 3 bases. The CDR3 coding sequence is TGTGCCAGCAGTTTAGTGGGGGGGGAAGAGACCCAGTACTTC. Its protein product is CASSLVGGEETQYF.

V is TRBV28 and J is TRBJ2-5; D remains ambiguous. The V end lost 3 bases, the J end lost 5 bases, and 22 bases lay between the germline ends. Germline V CDR1 and CDR2: MDHEN, SYDVKM. This CDR3 has 17 amino acids. The DNA of the CDR3 is TGTGCCAGCAGTTTGGGTCGAGCCCCCGGCGCGAGGGAGACCCAGTACTTC. It translates to CASSLGRAPGARETQYF. The full variable domain, with the rest looked up from reference TRBV28 and TRBJ2-5, is DVKVTQSSRYLVKRTGEKVFLECVQDMDHENMFWYRQDPGLGLRLIYFSYDVKMKEKGDIPEGYSVSREKKERFSLILESASTNQTSMYLCASSLGRAPGARETQYFGPGTRLLVL.

Concerning this clone: Other DNA sequences in this specimen translate into the identical CDR3. The chain combines TRBV30 with TRBJ2-3; TRBD2 aligns across 11 bases. V gave up 4 bases and J gave up 3 bases; unmatched junction bases: 0. CDR1 GTSNPN and CDR2 SVGIG come from the germline V gene (reference sequence). The CDR3 covers 13 residues. This CDR3 reads CAWTSGRTDTQYF. The CDR3 coding sequence is TGTGCCTGGACTAGCGGGAGGACAGATACGCAGTATTTT.

The J gene is TRBJ2-3, the V gene TRBV6-4, with 10 bases matching TRBD2. The CDR3 loop spans 15 amino acids. The J segment lost 3 bases and the V segment lost 9 bases, leaving 9 bases of the junction unmatched. CDR1 is MRHNA and CDR2 is SNTAGT in the germline V gene. CDR3 amino acids: CASTKTSGNTDTQYF. DNA of the CDR3: TGTGCCAGTACCAAAACTAGCGGGAATACAGATACGCAGTATTTT.

This chain connects TRBV5-6 to TRBJ2-7; D gene uncertain. This CDR3 is built from 12 residues. Germline CDR1 and CDR2: SGHDT and YYEEEE. Trimming shortened V by 1 base and J by 4 bases, and 6 bases separated the two germline ends. In nucleotides, the CDR3 is TGTGCCAGCAGCTTGTCAGTATACGAGCAGTACTTC. Protein: CASSLSVYEQYF.

The chain is built from TRBV3-1 (or the pseudogene TRBV3-2) and TRBJ2-1; possible D gene TRBD2, 6 bases. The V end was cut by 1 base, the J end by 14 bases, with 12 bases between. Germline V gives CDR1 LGHDT, CDR2 YNNKEL (reference sequence). The length of the CDR3 is 12 residues. The CDR3 sequence is CASSQAGRLKFF. DNA for the CDR3: TGTGCCAGCAGCCAAGCGGGGAGGCTTAAGTTCTTC.

The chain recombines TRBV28 with TRBJ1-2, with 9 bases lining up with TRBD1. V lost 6 bases to trimming and J lost 4 bases; unmatched junction nucleotides: 6. The CDR3 has 14 residues. Looked up from germline, CDR1 is MDHEN and CDR2 is SYDVKM. The chain's CDR3 is CASRKPGQGYGYTF. The CDR3 coding sequence is TGTGCCAGCAGAAAACCGGGACAGGGCTATGGCTACACCTTC.

The V and J genes are TRBV2 and TRBJ1-1; tentative D call: TRBD1 (5 bases). The CDR3 is 13 amino acids. V was shortened by 5 bases and J by 2 bases, with 9 bases between the two germline ends. The V gene's germline CDR1 is SNHLY and CDR2 FYNNEI. The CDR3 reads CASSTDSNTEAFF. CDR3 DNA: TGTGCCAGCAGTACTGACAGTAACACTGAAGCTTTCTTT.

The chain has TRBV7-2 and TRBJ1-4, with 8 bases matching TRBD1. There are 14 residues in the CDR3. The germline gives CDR1 SGHTA, CDR2 FQGNSA. V was clipped by 4 bases and J by 8 bases; unmatched bases: 6. This CDR3 is CASSSQGGREKLFF. As DNA, the CDR3 is TGTGCCAGCAGCTCACAGGGGGGAAGGGAAAAACTGTTTTTT.

The chain employs TRBV28 and TRBJ1-1; D gene uncertain. This CDR3 is 14 amino acids long. Germline V gene data show CDR1 as MDHEN and CDR2 as SYDVKM. V was pared by 2 bases and J by 4 bases, with 11 bases between. The CDR3 is CASSLGRVSTEAFF. The CDR3 region has the DNA TGTGCCAGCAGTTTAGGGCGGGTTTCCACTGAAGCTTTCTTT.

The chain has TRBV27 and TRBJ1-3; D might be TRBD1 (5 bases). Germline V CDR1 and CDR2: MNHEY, SMNVEV (reference sequence). V lost 6 bases and J 0 bases, leaving 15 bases between the germline ends. The CDR3 covers 16 residues. The CDR3: CASRRYHDSSGNTIYF. The CDR3 DNA sequence: TGTGCCAGCAGACGCTACCACGACAGCTCTGGAAACACCATATATTTT.

This clone appeared many times. The chain couples TRBV5-6 to TRBJ1-5; possibly TRBD1 for D (5 bases). This CDR3 region has 16 residues. Trimming stripped 2 bases from V and 6 bases from J, with 18 bases between. In germline, CDR1 is SGHDT, CDR2 YYEEEE. The CDR3 DNA reads as TGTGCCAGCAGCTTCGGGGGATTGGACATCGTTCAGCCCCAGCATTTT. As protein: CASSFGGLDIVQPQHF.

The rearrangement links TRBV18 to TRBJ1-2; weak D call: TRBD1 (5 bases). Germline CDR1 KGHSH, CDR2 LQKENI. The CDR3 is made up of 12 amino acids. V dropped 6 bases and J dropped 6 bases, with 11 bases sitting between them. The CDR3 DNA reads as TGTGCCAGCTCTACATCGGGGGATGGCTACACCTTC. It is translated as CASSTSGDGYTF.

The chain carries TRBV27 and TRBJ2-1; tentatively, D is TRBD1 (6 bases). The CDR3 covers 12 residues. V was shortened by 5 bases and J by 4 bases, with 6 bases between the two germline ends. The germline V gene has CDR1 MNHEY and CDR2 SMNVEV (reference sequence). The CDR3 spells CASSQGYNEQFF. CDR3 nucleotides: TGTGCCAGCAGTCAGGGGTACAATGAGCAGTTCTTC.

The chain uses TRBV6-5 and TRBJ2-2, with 7 positions matching TRBD1. From germline, CDR1 is MNHEY and CDR2 SVGAGI. The junction had 2 bases not matched to a gene; V was cut back by 2 bases and J by 14 bases. This CDR3 spans 11 amino acids. Here the CDR3 DNA reads TGTGCCAGCAGTTACGGACAGGAACTGTTTTTT. This codes for CASSYGQELFF.

J is TRBJ2-7 and V is TRBV7-8, with TRBD2 matching over 7 bases. After removal of 6 bases from V and 3 bases from J, the junction contained 14 bases not matched to a gene. Germline CDR1 reads SGHVS; CDR2 reads FQNEAQ. The CDR3 runs 16 residues. The DNA for the CDR3 is TGTGCCAGCAGTCTCTCGGCAGCCGGGGGGAACTACGAGCAGTACTTC. This codes for CASSLSAAGGNYEQYF.

The rearrangement uses TRBV7-2 and TRBJ1-2, with unresolved D. V lost 2 bases, J lost 4 bases, and 11 bases lay in between. Germline V CDR1 and CDR2: SGHTA, FQGNSA. This CDR3 region has 14 residues. The chain's CDR3 is CASSLTEGPYGYTF. The DNA of the CDR3 is TGTGCCAGCAGCTTAACCGAGGGCCCCTATGGCTACACCTTC.

V gene TRBV24-1 combines with J gene TRBJ2-1, with 7 bases lining up with TRBD1. Germline-derived CDR1 and CDR2 are KGHDR and SFDVKD. Trimming at V came to 5 bases and at J to 5 bases, leaving 2 bases not matched to a gene. The length of the CDR3 is 13 residues. CDR3 amino acids: CATSGDSNNEQFF. The CDR3, as DNA: TGTGCCACCAGTGGGGACAGCAACAATGAGCAGTTCTTC.

A few counts support this clone. V is TRBV30 and J is TRBJ1-3; TRBD1 agrees at 9 bases. Trimming took 5 bases from V and 5 from J; bases not matched to a gene: 10. Looked up from germline, CDR1 is GTSNPN and CDR2 is SVGIG (reference sequence). The CDR3 is 15 amino acids. CDR3 DNA sequence: TGTGCCTGGCAAACGGGACAGGGAATAAGAAACACCATATATTTT. It translates to CAWQTGQGIRNTIYF. Full variable domain (outside the CDR3, taken from reference TRBV30 and TRBJ1-3): SQTIHQWPATLVQPVGSPLSLECTVEGTSNPNLYWYRQAAGRGLQLLFYSVGIGQISSEVPQNLSASRPQDRQFILSSKKLLLSDSGFYLCAWQTGQGIRNTIYFGEGSWLTVV.

The chain joins TRBV27 to TRBJ2-2; no definite D call. The germline V gene encodes CDR1 MNHEY and CDR2 SMNVEV (reference sequence). V gave up 1 base and J gave up 1 base, with 7 bases separating them. The CDR3 sequence is 15 residues long. CDR3 residues: CASSLYSLNTGELFF. CDR3 DNA: TGTGCCAGCAGTTTATATAGCCTGAACACCGGGGAGCTGTTTTTT.

V gene TRBV28 combines with J gene TRBJ1-2; 7 bases line up with TRBD1. The CDR3 has 11 amino acids. Germline loops: CDR1 MDHEN, CDR2 SYDVKM. V shed 8 bases and J 8 bases; nucleotides not matched to a gene: 5. The CDR3 nucleotides read TGTGCCAGCTCAGGGGGTTTGGGCTACACCTTC. This gives the protein CASSGGLGYTF.

The chain carries TRBV5-5 and TRBJ2-2; maybe TRBD2 (5 bases). The CDR3 is made up of 17 amino acids. The V and J ends lost 2 bases and 6 bases respectively, with 20 bases between them. The germline V gene has CDR1 SGHKS and CDR2 YYEKEE (reference sequence). The CDR3 spells CASSLAAPTWGSGELFF. The DNA for the CDR3 is TGTGCCAGCAGCTTAGCGGCCCCGACATGGGGATCCGGGGAGCTGTTTTTT.

The rearrangement joins TRBV3-1 (or the pseudogene TRBV3-2) to TRBJ1-1; TRBD1 is a possible D gene (6 bases). The CDR3 covers 16 residues. The germline CDR1 and CDR2 sequences are LGHDT and YNNKEL (reference sequence). V shed 1 base and J shed 4 bases, with 16 bases lying between them. CDR3 sequence (DNA): TGTGCCAGCAGCCAAGGGGCAGGGGCGAGGGGCACTGAAGCTTTCTTT. Its translation is CASSQGAGARGTEAFF.